This T cell receptor (beta chain) was found in a study of blood T cell repertoires in COVID-19. Study-wide context: In each case, the material was cDNA or gDNA derived from T cells, B-cell-depleted T cells, or PBMCs.

The germline CDR1 and CDR2 sequences are SGHRS and YFSETQ. CDR3 length: 16 residues. V lost 0 bases to trimming and J lost 4 bases; unmatched junction nucleotides: 7. The repertoire was sequenced with immunoSEQ multiplex PCR; TCRdb's copy has only in-frame clones and lacks some. Among over 200,000 clones listed, approximately 86% were seen once. This receptor was obtained from a woman aged 25 to 39 with COVID-19, enrolled during active disease. J is TRBJ2-1 and V is TRBV5-1; 7 positions match TRBD2. Material for sequencing was peripheral blood. The CDR3 coding sequence is TGCGCCAGCAGCTTGGAGGCGGGAGAGTTTTACAATGAGCAGTTCTTC. It specifies CASSLEAGEFYNEQFF. The full variable domain, with the rest looked up from reference TRBV5-1 and TRBJ2-1, is KAGVTQTPRYLIKTRGQQVTLSCSPISGHRSVSWYQQTPGQGLQFLFEYFSETQRNKGNFPGRFSGRQFSNSRSEMNVSTLELGDSALYLCASSLEAGEFYNEQFFGPGTRLTVL.